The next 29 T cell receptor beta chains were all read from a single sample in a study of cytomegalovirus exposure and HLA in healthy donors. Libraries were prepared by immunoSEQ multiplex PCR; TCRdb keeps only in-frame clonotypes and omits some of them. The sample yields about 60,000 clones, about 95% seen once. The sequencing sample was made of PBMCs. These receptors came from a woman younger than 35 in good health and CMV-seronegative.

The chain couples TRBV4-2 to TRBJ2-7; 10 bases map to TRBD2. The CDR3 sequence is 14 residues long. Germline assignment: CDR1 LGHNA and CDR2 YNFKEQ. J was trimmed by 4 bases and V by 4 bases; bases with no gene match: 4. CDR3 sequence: CASSPSGRVYEQYF. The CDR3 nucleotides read TGTGCCAGCAGCCCGAGCGGGAGGGTGTACGAGCAGTACTTC.

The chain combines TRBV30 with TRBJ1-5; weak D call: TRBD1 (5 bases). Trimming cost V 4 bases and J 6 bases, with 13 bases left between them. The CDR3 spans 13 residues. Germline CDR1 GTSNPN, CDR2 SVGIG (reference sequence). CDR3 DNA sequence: TGTGCCTGGACCCTCGGGGGGAGTCAGCCCCAGCATTTT. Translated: CAWTLGGSQPQHF.

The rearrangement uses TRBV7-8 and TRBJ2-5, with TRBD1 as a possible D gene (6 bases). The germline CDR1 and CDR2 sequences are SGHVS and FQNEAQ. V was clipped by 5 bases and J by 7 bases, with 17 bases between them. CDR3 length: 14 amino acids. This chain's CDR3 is CASSPGQPSVTQYF. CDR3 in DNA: TGTGCCAGCAGCCCAGGACAGCCCTCAGTGACCCAGTACTTC. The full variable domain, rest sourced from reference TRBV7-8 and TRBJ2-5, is GAGVSQSPRYKVAKRGQDVALRCDPISGHVSLFWYQQALGQGPEFLTYFQNEAQLDKSGLPSDRFFAERPEGSVSTLKIQRTQQEDSAVYLCASSPGQPSVTQYFGPGTRLLVL.

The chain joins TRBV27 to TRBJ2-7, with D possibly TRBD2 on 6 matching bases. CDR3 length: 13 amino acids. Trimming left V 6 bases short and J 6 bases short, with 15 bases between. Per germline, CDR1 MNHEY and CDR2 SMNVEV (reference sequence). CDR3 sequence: CASSTATSREQYF. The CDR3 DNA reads TGTGCCAGCAGCACCGCGACTAGTCGCGAGCAGTACTTC.

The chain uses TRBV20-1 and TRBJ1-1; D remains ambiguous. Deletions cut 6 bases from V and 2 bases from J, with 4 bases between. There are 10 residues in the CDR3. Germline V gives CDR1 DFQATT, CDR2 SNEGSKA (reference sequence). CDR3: CSAINTEAFF. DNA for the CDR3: TGCAGTGCAATAAACACTGAAGCTTTCTTT.

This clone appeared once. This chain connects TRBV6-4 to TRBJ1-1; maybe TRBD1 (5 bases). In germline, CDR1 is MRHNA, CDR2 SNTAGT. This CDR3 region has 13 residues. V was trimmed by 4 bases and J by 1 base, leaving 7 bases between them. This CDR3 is CASSVGQNTEAFF. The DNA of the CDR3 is TGTGCCAGCAGTGTTGGACAGAACACTGAAGCTTTCTTT.

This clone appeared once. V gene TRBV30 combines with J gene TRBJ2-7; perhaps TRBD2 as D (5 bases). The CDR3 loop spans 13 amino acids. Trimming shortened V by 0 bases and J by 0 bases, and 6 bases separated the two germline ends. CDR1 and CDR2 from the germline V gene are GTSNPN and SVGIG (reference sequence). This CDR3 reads CAWSVGSSYEQYF. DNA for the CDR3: TGTGCCTGGAGTGTTGGGAGCTCCTACGAGCAGTACTTC.

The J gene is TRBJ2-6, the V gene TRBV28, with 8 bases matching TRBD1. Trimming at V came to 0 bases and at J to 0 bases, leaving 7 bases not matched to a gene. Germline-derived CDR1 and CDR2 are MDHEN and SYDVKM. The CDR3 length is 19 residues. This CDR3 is CASSLWARGPFSGANVLTF. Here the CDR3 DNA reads TGTGCCAGCAGTTTATGGGCCAGGGGGCCCTTCTCTGGGGCCAACGTCCTGACTTTC.

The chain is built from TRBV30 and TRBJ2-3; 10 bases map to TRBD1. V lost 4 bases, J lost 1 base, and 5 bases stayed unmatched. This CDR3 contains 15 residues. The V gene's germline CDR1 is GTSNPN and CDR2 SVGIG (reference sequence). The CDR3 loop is CAWKPDRGRTDTQYF. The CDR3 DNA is TGTGCCTGGAAGCCCGACAGGGGGCGCACAGATACGCAGTATTTT.

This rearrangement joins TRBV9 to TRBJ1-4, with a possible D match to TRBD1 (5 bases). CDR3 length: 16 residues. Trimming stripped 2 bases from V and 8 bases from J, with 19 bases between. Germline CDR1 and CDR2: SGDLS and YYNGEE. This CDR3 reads CASSVGRAAKGEKLFF. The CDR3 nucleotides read TGTGCCAGCAGCGTTGGTCGGGCCGCCAAGGGGGAAAAACTGTTTTTT.

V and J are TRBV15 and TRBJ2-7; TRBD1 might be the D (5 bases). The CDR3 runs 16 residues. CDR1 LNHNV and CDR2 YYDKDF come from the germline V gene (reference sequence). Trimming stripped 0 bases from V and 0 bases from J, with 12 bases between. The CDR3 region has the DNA TGTGCCACCAGCAGAGACCAACAGGAACACTCCTACGAGCAGTACTTC. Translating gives CATSRDQQEHSYEQYF.

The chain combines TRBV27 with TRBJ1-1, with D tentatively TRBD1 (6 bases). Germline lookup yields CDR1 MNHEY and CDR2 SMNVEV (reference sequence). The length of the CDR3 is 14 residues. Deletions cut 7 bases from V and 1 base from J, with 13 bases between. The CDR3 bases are TGTGCCAGCACCCCGGGGGGGGCGAACACTGAAGCTTTCTTT. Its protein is CASTPGGANTEAFF.

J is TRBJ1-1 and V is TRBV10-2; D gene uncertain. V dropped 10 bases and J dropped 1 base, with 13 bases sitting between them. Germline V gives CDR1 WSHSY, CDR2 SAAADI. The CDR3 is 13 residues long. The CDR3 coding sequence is TGCGCCACACACTCCGGCGGGAACACTGAAGCTTTCTTT. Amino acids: CATHSGGNTEAFF.

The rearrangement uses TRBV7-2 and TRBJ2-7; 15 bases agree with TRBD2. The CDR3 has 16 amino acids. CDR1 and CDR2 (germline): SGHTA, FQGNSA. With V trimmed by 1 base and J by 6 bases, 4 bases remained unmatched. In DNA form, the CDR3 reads TGTGCCAGCAGCTTAGGGGCGGGACTAGCGGGGGGCGAGCAGTACTTC. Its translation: CASSLGAGLAGGEQYF.

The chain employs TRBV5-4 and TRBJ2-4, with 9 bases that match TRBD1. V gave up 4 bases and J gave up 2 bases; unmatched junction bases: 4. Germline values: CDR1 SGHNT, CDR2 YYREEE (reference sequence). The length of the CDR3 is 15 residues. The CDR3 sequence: CASSLGQGPKNIQYF. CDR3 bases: TGTGCCAGCAGCCTTGGACAGGGGCCCAAAAACATTCAGTACTTC.

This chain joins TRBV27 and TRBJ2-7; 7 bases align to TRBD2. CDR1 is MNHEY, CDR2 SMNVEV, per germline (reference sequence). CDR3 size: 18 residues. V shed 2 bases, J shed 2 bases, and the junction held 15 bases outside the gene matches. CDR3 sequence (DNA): TGTGCCAGCAGTTTAAGGGGCCAGACTAGCAGAATAGCCTACGAGCAGTACTTC. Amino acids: CASSLRGQTSRIAYEQYF.

In nucleotides, the CDR3 is TGTGCCAGCAGTTTCAGGGGAACCTATGGCTACACCTTC. This gives the protein CASSFRGTYGYTF. This chain uses TRBV28 with TRBJ1-2, with D tentatively TRBD1 (6 bases). CDR1 and CDR2 from the germline V gene are MDHEN and SYDVKM. V dropped 3 bases and J dropped 4 bases, with 9 bases sitting between them. The CDR3 sequence is 13 residues long.

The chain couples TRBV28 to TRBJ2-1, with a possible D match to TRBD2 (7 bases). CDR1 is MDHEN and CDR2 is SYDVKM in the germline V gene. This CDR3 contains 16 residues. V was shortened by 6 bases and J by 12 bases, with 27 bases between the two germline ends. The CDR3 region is CASSPAGALGGFGQFF. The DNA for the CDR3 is TGTGCCAGCAGCCCCGCGGGGGCTTTAGGCGGTTTTGGGCAGTTCTTC.

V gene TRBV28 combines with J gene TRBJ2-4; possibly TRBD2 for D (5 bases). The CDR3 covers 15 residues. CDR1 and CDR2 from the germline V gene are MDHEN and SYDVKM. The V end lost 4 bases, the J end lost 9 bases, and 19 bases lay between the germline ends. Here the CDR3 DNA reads TGTGCCAGCAGTTCCAGGACTCTCTTTTGGGGCATTCAGTACTTC. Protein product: CASSSRTLFWGIQYF.

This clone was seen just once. This CDR3 is CASSHGQPRTDTQYF. As DNA, the CDR3 is TGTGCCAGCAGCCATGGACAGCCCCGCACAGATACGCAGTATTTT. The chain uses TRBV14 and TRBJ2-3; weak D call: TRBD1 (6 bases). Germline CDR1 is SGHDN and CDR2 is FVKESK. Trimming removed 3 bases from V and 1 base from J, with 11 bases in between. The CDR3 is 15 amino acids.

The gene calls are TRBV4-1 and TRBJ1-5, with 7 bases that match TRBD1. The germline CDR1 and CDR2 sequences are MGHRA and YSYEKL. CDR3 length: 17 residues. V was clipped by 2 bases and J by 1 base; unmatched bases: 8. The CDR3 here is CASSQPRGSLSNQPQHF. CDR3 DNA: TGCGCCAGCAGCCAACCCAGGGGGAGTCTCAGCAATCAGCCCCAGCATTTT.

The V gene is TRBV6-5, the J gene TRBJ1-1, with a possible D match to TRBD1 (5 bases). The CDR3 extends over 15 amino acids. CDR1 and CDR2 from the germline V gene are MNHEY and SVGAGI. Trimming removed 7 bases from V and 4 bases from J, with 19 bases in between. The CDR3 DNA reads TGTGCCAGCACATGGGGGGGAGGGAGGTCCACTGAAGCTTTCTTT. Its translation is CASTWGGGRSTEAFF.

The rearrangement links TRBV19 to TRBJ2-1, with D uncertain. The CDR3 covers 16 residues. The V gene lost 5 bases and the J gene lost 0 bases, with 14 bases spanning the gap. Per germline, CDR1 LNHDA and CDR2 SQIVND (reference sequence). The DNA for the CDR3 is TGTGCCAGTAGTCCCGTAGTGGGCAGCTCCTACAATGAGCAGTTCTTC. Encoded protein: CASSPVVGSSYNEQFF.

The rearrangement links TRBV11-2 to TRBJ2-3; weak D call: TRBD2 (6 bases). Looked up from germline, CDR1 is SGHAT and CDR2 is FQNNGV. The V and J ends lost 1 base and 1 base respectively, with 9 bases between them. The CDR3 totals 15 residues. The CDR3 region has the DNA TGTGCCAGCAGCTTAGGCGGGGAGGGCACAGATACGCAGTATTTT. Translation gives CASSLGGEGTDTQYF.

CDR3 residues: CASSQVWRAETQYF. The CDR3 bases are TGCGCCAGCAGCCAAGTGTGGCGGGCGGAGACCCAGTACTTC. The J gene is TRBJ2-5, the V gene TRBV4-1, with a weak D call TRBD2 (5 bases). V was cut by 1 base and J by 5 bases, with 11 bases left in between. CDR3 size: 14 residues. In germline, CDR1 is MGHRA, CDR2 YSYEKL.

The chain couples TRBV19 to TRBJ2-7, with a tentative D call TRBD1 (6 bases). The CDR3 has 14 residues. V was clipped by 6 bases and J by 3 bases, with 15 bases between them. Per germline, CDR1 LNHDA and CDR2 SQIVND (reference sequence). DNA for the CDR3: TGTGCCAGTAGCCCACAGGGAAGGATCTACGAGCAGTACTTC. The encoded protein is CASSPQGRIYEQYF.

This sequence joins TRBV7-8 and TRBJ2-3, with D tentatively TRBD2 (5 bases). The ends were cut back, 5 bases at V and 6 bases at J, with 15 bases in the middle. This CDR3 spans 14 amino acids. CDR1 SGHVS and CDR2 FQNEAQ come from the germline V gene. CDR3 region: CASSNRATGDTQYF. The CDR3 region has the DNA TGTGCCAGCAGCAACCGGGCCACGGGGGATACGCAGTATTTT.

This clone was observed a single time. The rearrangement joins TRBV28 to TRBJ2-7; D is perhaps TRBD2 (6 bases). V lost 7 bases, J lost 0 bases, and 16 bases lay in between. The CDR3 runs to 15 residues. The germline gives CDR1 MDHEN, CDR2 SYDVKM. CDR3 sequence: CASNLPGGPSYEQYF. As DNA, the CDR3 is TGTGCCAGCAATCTCCCCGGGGGACCCTCCTACGAGCAGTACTTC.

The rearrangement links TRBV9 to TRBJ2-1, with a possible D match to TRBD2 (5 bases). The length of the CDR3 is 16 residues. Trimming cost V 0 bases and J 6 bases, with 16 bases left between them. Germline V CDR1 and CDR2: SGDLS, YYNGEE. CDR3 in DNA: TGTGCCAGCAGCGTAGCACCTCGGGCGGGCCCCAATGAGCAGTTCTTC. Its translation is CASSVAPRAGPNEQFF.